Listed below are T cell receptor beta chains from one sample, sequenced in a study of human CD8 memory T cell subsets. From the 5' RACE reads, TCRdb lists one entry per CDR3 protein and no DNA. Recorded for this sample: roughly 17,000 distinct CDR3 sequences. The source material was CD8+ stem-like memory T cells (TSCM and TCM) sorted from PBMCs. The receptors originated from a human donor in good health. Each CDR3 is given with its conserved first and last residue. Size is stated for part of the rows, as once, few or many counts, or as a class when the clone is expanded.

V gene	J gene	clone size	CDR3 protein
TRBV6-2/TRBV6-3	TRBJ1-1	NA	CASSYMGGTEAFF
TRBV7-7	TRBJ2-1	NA	CASSLGLADYNEQFF
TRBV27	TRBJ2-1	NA	CASSLYLGAGSPYNEQFF
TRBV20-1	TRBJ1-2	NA	CSARDLTGGMGGYTF
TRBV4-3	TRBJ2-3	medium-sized	CASSEETDGIIDTQYF
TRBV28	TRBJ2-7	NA	CASSPRDRGQEEQYF
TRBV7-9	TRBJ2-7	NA	CASSSTGGTASSYEQYF
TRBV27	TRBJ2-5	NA	CASSGIPQGTQYF
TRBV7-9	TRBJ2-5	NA	CASSSTSGIGQEETQYF
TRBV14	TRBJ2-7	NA	CASSLTGTSRTEQYF
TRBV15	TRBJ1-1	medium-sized	CAAGSRANTEAFF
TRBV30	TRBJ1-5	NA	CAWEPGTGTQPQHF
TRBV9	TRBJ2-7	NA	CASSPGGNWYEQYF
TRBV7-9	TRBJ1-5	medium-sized	CASSLAGGRNQPQHF
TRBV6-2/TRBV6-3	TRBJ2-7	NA	CASSVTYEQYF
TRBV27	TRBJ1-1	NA	CASSPRDSSNTEAFF
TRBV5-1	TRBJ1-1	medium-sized	CASIAQGARTEAFF
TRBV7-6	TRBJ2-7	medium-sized	CASSLTAGITYEQYF
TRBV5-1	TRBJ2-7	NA	CASSEGQVHEQYF
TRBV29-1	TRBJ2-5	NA	CSVEVNWGQETQYF
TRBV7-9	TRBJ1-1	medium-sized	CASSLLGNTEAFF
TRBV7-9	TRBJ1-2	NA	CASSLADGKDYTF
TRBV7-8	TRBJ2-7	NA	CASSIRQGAGYEQYF
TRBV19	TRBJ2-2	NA	CASSSGPRGTGELFF
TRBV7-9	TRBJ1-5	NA	CASGGVNQPQHF
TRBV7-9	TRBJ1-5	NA	CASSLYQDQPQHF
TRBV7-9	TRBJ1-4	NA	CASSLVGTGGFWNEKLFF
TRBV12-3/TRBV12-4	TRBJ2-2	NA	CASSPGQATGTGELFF
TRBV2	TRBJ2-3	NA	CASSEGEQAVTDTQYF
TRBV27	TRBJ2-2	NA	CASSRQGNTGELFF
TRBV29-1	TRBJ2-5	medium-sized	CSGTSGVGETQYF
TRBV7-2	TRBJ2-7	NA	CASSLAHVSYEQYF
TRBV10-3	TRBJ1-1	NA	CAISEAANTEAFF
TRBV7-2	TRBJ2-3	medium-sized	CASTAEGAWITDTQYF
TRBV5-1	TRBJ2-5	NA	CASSGQGSGEETQYF
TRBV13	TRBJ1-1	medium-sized	CASSFSRLEAFF
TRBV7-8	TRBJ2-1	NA	CASSLGPAGSGYNEQFF
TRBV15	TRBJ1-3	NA	CATSRPGSGNTIYF
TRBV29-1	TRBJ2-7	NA	CSVEGTGEVHEQYF
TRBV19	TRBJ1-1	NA	CASSIRRAAEAFF
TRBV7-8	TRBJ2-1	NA	CASSYSWTGRNEQFF
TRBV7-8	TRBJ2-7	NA	CASSSTRDRNSYEQYF
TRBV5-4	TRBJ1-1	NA	CASTWGRGNTEAFF
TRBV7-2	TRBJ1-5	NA	CASSRRDAGTDQPQHF
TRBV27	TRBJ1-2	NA	CASSLDRFHGYTF
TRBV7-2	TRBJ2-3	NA	CASSLSSLAVPKDTQYF